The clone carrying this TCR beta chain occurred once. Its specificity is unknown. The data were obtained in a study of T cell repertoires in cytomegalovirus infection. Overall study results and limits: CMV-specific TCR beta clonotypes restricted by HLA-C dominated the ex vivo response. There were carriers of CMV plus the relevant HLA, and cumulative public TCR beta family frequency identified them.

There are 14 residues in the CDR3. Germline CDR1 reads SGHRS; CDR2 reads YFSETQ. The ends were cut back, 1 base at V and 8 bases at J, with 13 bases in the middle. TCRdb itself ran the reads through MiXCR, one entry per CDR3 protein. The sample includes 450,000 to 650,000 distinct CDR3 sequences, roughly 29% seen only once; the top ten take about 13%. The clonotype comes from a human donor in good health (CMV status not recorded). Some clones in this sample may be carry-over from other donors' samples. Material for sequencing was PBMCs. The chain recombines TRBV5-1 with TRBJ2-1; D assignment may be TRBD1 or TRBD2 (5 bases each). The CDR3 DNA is TGCGCCAGCAGCTTGAATAGGCAGGGAGATGAGCAGTTCTTC. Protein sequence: CASSLNRQGDEQFF.